This TCR beta chain was profiled in a study of blood T cell repertoires in COVID-19. Across the study: Specimens from acute and convalescent COVID-19 originated in the United States, Italy and Spain.

Germline V lookup: CDR1 SGHTA, CDR2 FQGTGA. The length of the CDR3 is 15 residues. V was shortened by 4 bases and J by 5 bases, with 15 bases between the two germline ends. Recruitment covered about two dozen US areas and drew participants whose ages spanned about 18 to 90 years. Per the original methods: Researchers report that nucleated cell counts were estimated from reference gene primer amplification. Sequenced by immunoSEQ multiplex PCR; TCRdb stores in-frame clones only, minus some. The DNA was the basis for D and trimming; V, J and clone size are from that table. Here the sample spans about 160,000 clones, roughly 80% being singletons.

The material sequenced was PBMCs or T cells enriched from blood (not recorded which). This receptor was obtained from a middle-aged woman with acute COVID-19. V usage is TRBV7-3 and J usage is TRBJ2-1; perhaps TRBD2 as D (6 bases). As DNA, the CDR3 is TGTGCCAGCAGCTCCGCCGGGACTCACAACAATGAGCAGTTCTTC. This translates into CASSSAGTHNNEQFF.